What follows describes a single T cell receptor (beta chain). This entry is derived from a study of OX40 agonist ivuxolimab in advanced cancers. Study-wide context: Patients received ivuxolimab, an intravenous treatment, every 2 weeks at 0.01 to 10 mg/kg.

The V segment lost 1 base and the J segment 6 bases; nucleotides outside the gene matches: 3. Per the germline V gene, CDR1 is SGHRS and CDR2 is YFSETQ. CDR3 length equals 14 residues. Data came from immunoSEQ multiplex PCR; TCRdb stores just in-frame clones and leaves some out. The sample has 60,000 to 75,000 clones, 84% seen once. This TCR was sampled from an adult with an advanced solid tumor such as melanoma, head and neck, liver or kidney cancer. Sequenced here: CD4+ or CD8+ T cells sorted from blood, sampled in a trial of the OX40 agonist ivuxolimab. The chain employs TRBV5-1 and TRBJ2-1; 8 positions agree with TRBD2. The chain's CDR3 is CASSLRLAFNEQFF. In DNA form, the CDR3 reads TGCGCCAGCAGCTTGAGACTAGCGTTCAATGAGCAGTTCTTC.